The subject of this entry is one T cell receptor beta chain. Its cognate antigen is unknown. The entry originates in a study of T cells after yellow fever vaccination. At the level of the study: When fractions had low cell numbers, they were prepared with SMART-Seq v4 Ultra Low Input. Study observations and caveats: Overlap between CD4 and CD8 compartments was detected for a small share of clonotypes.

Production of TCR cDNA was by 5'RACE template switching, which also added a universal primer site and UMIs. TCRdb re-called the 5' RACE reads with MiXCR, one entry per CDR3 protein. The data contain 500,000 to 550,000 distinct CDR3 sequences, 20% to 25% of them seen just once; the ten biggest clones take up approximately 15%. The V gene lost 3 bases and the J gene lost 5 bases, with 13 bases spanning the gap. Germline CDR1 is DFQATT and CDR2 is SNEGSKA (reference sequence). The CDR3 is 14 amino acids. This TCR derives from a man between 18 and 35 years old who received the YFV17D yellow fever vaccine. The chain links TRBV20-1 to TRBJ2-2; D uncertain. This specimen consisted of PBMCs, obtained about 21 days after the first yellow fever vaccination. The CDR3 here is CSARDADETGELFF. The CDR3 DNA follows: TGCAGTGCTAGGGACGCTGATGAAACCGGGGAGCTGTTTTTT.